Below are 21 T cell receptor beta chains sequenced from a single sample in a study of technical replicates of blood from a handful of donors. Repertoires were generated with immunoSEQ multiplex PCR, while TCRdb's copy carries only in-frame clones and drops some. Altogether over 50,000 clones are present, roughly 86% being singletons, with the ten largest covering roughly 5%. The sequenced sample was PBMCs. The receptors originated from a human donor in good health. Some clones in this sample may be carry-over from other donors' samples.

DNA for the CDR3: TGTGCCAGCAGCTTAGGTCGTGGGGCCCACTCCTACGAGCAGTACTTC. Protein product: CASSLGRGAHSYEQYF. The V gene is TRBV11-1, the J gene TRBJ2-7; maybe TRBD1 (5 bases). Deletions cut 1 base from V and 0 bases from J, with 13 bases between. This CDR3 has 16 residues. Germline CDR1 and CDR2: SGHAT and FQDESV (reference sequence).

V and J are TRBV7-2 and TRBJ2-3, with TRBD2 matching 7 bases. The CDR3 sequence is 14 residues long. Trimming cost V 5 bases and J 4 bases; bases outside gene matches: 6. Germline V gene lookup returns CDR1 SGHTA and CDR2 FQGNSA. CDR3 region: CASSKRLAADTQYF. The CDR3 bases are TGTGCCAGCAGCAAACGACTAGCTGCAGATACGCAGTATTTT.

V usage is TRBV7-6 and J usage is TRBJ2-7; 7 bases align to TRBD2. Germline V gene lookup returns CDR1 SGHVS and CDR2 FNYEAQ. The V gene end was trimmed by 1 base and the J gene end by 2 bases; junction bases not matched to a gene: 8. The CDR3 is 16 amino acids. The CDR3 DNA sequence: TGTGCCAGCAGCTTAGTGTCAGCGGGGACCGCCTACGAGCAGTACTTC. Protein product: CASSLVSAGTAYEQYF. Filled out from reference TRBV7-6 and TRBJ2-7, the complete variable domain reads GAGVSQSPRYKVTKRGQDVALRCDPISGHVSLYWYRQALGQGPEFLTYFNYEAQQDKSGLPNDRFSAERPEGSISTLTIQRTEQRDSAMYRCASSLVSAGTAYEQYFGPGTRLTVT.

This sequence joins TRBV29-1 and TRBJ2-7; 7 bases align to TRBD2. CDR3 length: 14 residues. Unmatched junction bases numbered 15, after V lost 6 bases and J lost 7 bases. The germline V gene has CDR1 SQVTM and CDR2 ANQGSEA. The CDR3 DNA reads TGCAGCGTCCAGGTCGGGGCGGGAGTGGGGGAGCAGTACTTC. It encodes CSVQVGAGVGEQYF.

The gene calls are TRBV5-4 and TRBJ2-3; D is uncertain. V was clipped by 4 bases and J by 2 bases, with 5 bases between them. In germline, CDR1 is SGHNT, CDR2 YYREEE (reference sequence). The CDR3 extends over 12 amino acids. CDR3 bases: TGTGCCAGCAGCCAGGTCACAGATACGCAGTATTTT. It is translated as CASSQVTDTQYF.

The rearrangement uses TRBV19 and TRBJ1-1; D unclear. The CDR3 is 13 residues long. V shed 8 bases and J shed 0 bases, with 10 bases lying between them. Germline CDR1 reads LNHDA; CDR2 reads SQIVND (reference sequence). This chain's CDR3 is CASRTGMNTEAFF. CDR3 sequence (DNA): TGTGCCAGTCGAACGGGGATGAACACTGAAGCTTTCTTT.

The V call is TRBV19, the J call TRBJ1-6, with D possibly being TRBD1 (5 bases). Looked up from germline, CDR1 is LNHDA and CDR2 is SQIVND (reference sequence). This CDR3 spans 13 amino acids. V lost 6 bases to trimming and J lost 10 bases, with 13 bases between them. Here the CDR3 reads CASRQGVWSPLHF. The CDR3 DNA reads TGTGCCAGTAGGCAAGGGGTTTGGTCACCCCTCCACTTT.

The chain couples TRBV7-2 to TRBJ2-1, with 10 nucleotides matching TRBD2. Trimming took 5 bases from V and 8 from J; bases not matched to a gene: 12. This CDR3 has 16 amino acids. Germline V gene lookup returns CDR1 SGHTA and CDR2 FQGNSA. CDR3 DNA: TGTGCCAGCAGCAGCAGGACTAGCGGAGCCCCCCATGAGCAGTTCTTC. Its protein product is CASSSRTSGAPHEQFF. The full variable domain, with the rest looked up from reference TRBV7-2 and TRBJ2-1, is GAGVSQSPSNKVTEKGKDVELRCDPISGHTALYWYRQSLGQGLEFLIYFQGNSAPDKSGLPSDRFSAERTGGSVSTLTIQRTQQEDSAVYLCASSSRTSGAPHEQFFGPGTRLTVL.

CDR3 sequence (DNA): TGTGCCAGTAGTACTCTGGACAGGGCGACTGAAGCTTTCTTT. The encoded protein is CASSTLDRATEAFF. The chain uses TRBV19 and TRBJ1-1; 8 bases map to TRBD1. The germline V gene encodes CDR1 LNHDA and CDR2 SQIVND (reference sequence). The CDR3 consists of 14 residues. The junction had 6 bases not matched to a gene; V was cut back by 4 bases and J by 5 bases.

This clone has only one observation. The chain links TRBV9 to TRBJ2-7, with 9 bases lining up with TRBD2. The trim removed 2 bases at V and 1 base at J, leaving 7 bases unmatched. The germline CDR1 and CDR2 sequences are SGDLS and YYNGEE. The length of the CDR3 is 16 residues. This CDR3 reads CASSVSGLASSYEQYF. The CDR3, as DNA: TGTGCCAGCAGCGTTTCAGGACTAGCGAGTTCCTACGAGCAGTACTTC.

The chain has TRBV19 and TRBJ1-6; D ambiguous. V was cut by 8 bases and J by 5 bases, with 16 bases left in between. Germline loops: CDR1 LNHDA, CDR2 SQIVND (reference sequence). This CDR3 is 15 amino acids long. The CDR3 is CASSLARSNNSPLHF. Here the CDR3 DNA reads TGTGCCAGTTCCTTGGCCAGATCCAATAATTCACCCCTCCACTTT.

The CDR3 here is CASSYSSLQETQYF. The DNA for the CDR3 is TGTGCCAGCAGTTACTCTAGTCTACAAGAGACCCAGTACTTC. The chain uses TRBV6-5 and TRBJ2-5; D gene ambiguous. The CDR3 has 14 residues. V lost 0 bases to trimming and J lost 2 bases, with 7 bases between them. CDR1 is MNHEY, CDR2 SVGAGI, per germline.

The chain has TRBV5-4 and TRBJ1-2; no clear D. Germline assignment: CDR1 SGHNT and CDR2 YYREEE (reference sequence). This CDR3 is built from 15 residues. Trimming stripped 4 bases from V and 2 bases from J, with 15 bases between. Here the CDR3 reads CASSPGGLGNYGYTF. CDR3 DNA: TGTGCCAGCAGCCCAGGAGGTCTGGGGAACTATGGCTACACCTTC.

The rearrangement links TRBV27 to TRBJ2-7, with D possibly being TRBD1 (6 bases). Germline values: CDR1 MNHEY, CDR2 SMNVEV (reference sequence). The CDR3 extends over 13 amino acids. V gave up 6 bases and J gave up 1 base, with 10 bases separating them. CDR3 coding DNA: TGTGCCAGCAGCACCACAGGGTCCTACGAGCAGTACTTC. Amino acids: CASSTTGSYEQYF.

The J gene is TRBJ2-1, the V gene TRBV5-6, with 11 bases matching TRBD2. Trimming at V came to 3 bases and at J to 4 bases, leaving 6 bases not matched to a gene. The germline CDR1 and CDR2 sequences are SGHDT and YYEEEE. This CDR3 is 16 amino acids long. CDR3 sequence (DNA): TGTGCCAGCAGCTCAAAGACTAGCGGGACTTACAATGAGCAGTTCTTC. The encoded protein is CASSSKTSGTYNEQFF.

The chain employs TRBV18 and TRBJ1-1, with D possibly matching TRBD1 (6 bases). V was pared by 6 bases and J by 2 bases, with 16 bases between. Germline V CDR1 and CDR2: KGHSH, LQKENI. The CDR3 length is 15 residues. CDR3 coding DNA: TGTGCCAGCTCGTTTGGGCGGGGGCCCAACACTGAAGCTTTCTTT. Translating it yields CASSFGRGPNTEAFF.

The rearrangement joins TRBV27 to TRBJ2-7; 12 nucleotides align to TRBD2. The CDR3 spans 16 residues. The trim removed 2 bases at V and 7 bases at J, leaving 9 bases unmatched. Germline V gives CDR1 MNHEY, CDR2 SMNVEV (reference sequence). The CDR3 sequence is CASSLVSSGGAGEQYF. CDR3 coding DNA: TGTGCCAGCAGTTTAGTGTCTAGCGGGGGGGCGGGGGAGCAGTACTTC.

V gene TRBV5-1 combines with J gene TRBJ1-3; D is possibly TRBD1 (6 bases). V was cut by 1 base and J by 1 base, with 9 bases left in between. The CDR3 contains 15 residues. CDR1 and CDR2 (germline): SGHRS, YFSETQ. DNA of the CDR3: TGCGCCAGCAGCTTGACTCAGGGGTCTGGAAACACCATATATTTT. Translation: CASSLTQGSGNTIYF.

The CDR3 DNA reads TGTGCCAGCAGCAAACTAATGGACACCAACGGACCTGGGGCCAACGTCCTGACTTTC. As protein: CASSKLMDTNGPGANVLTF. This chain connects TRBV21-1 to TRBJ2-6; TRBD1, the D gene given by the table, was not confirmed from the DNA. TRBV21-1 is labeled a pseudogene. The CDR3 totals 19 residues.

The chain is built from TRBV27 and TRBJ2-7; 8 bases align to TRBD2. This CDR3 has 15 residues. CDR1 MNHEY and CDR2 SMNVEV come from the germline V gene (reference sequence). V dropped 6 bases and J dropped 4; count of bases not matched to a gene: 11. The CDR3 nucleotides are TGTGCCAGCAGACCGGGAGGGCTAGGCTCTTACGAGCAGTACTTC. This encodes CASRPGGLGSYEQYF.

The chain employs TRBV7-9 and TRBJ1-1; D uncertain. Germline V gene lookup returns CDR1 SEHNR and CDR2 FQNEAQ (reference sequence). Trimming pared 3 bases from V and 7 bases from J, leaving 6 bases between. The CDR3 extends over 11 amino acids. In DNA, the CDR3 is TGTGCCAGCAGCTTGGGGAGTGAAGCTTTCTTT. This codes for CASSLGSEAFF. Based on the CDR3 plus reference TRBV7-9 and TRBJ1-1, the full variable domain is DTGVSQNPRHKITKRGQNVTFRCDPISEHNRLYWYRQTLGQGPEFLTYFQNEAQLEKSRLLSDRFSAERPKGSFSTLEIQRTEQGDSAMYLCASSLGSEAFFGQGTRLTVV.